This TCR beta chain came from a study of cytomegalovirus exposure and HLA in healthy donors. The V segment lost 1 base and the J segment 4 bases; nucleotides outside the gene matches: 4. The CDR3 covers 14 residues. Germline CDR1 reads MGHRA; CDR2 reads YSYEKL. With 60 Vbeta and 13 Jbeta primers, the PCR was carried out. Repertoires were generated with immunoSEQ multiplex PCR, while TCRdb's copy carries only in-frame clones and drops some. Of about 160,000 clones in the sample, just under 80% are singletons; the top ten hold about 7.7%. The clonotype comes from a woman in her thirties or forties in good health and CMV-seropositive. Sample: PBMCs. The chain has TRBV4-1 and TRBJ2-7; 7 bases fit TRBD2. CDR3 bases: TGCGCCAGCAGCCAAGGGGAGGGGCGTTACGAGCAGTACTTC. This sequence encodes CASSQGEGRYEQYF.